This T cell receptor (beta chain) was sequenced during a study of blood T cell repertoires in COVID-19. Study in general: Samples representing acute and convalescent COVID-19 were sourced from the United States, Italy and Spain. T cells, B-cell-depleted T cells, or PBMCs provided the cDNA or gDNA that served as material.

This table comes from immunoSEQ multiplex PCR, and its TCRdb copy is limited to in-frame clones, with some not included. The table lists under 250,000 clones, 85% to 90% of them singletons, with more than 1.2% in the top ten. This CDR3 is 13 amino acids long. Looked up from germline, CDR1 is LNHDA and CDR2 is SQIVND (reference sequence). Deletions cut 5 bases from V and 7 bases from J, with 12 bases between. The specimen sequenced was peripheral blood. This TCR derives from a man older than 75 with acute or convalescent COVID-19. The chain has TRBV19 and TRBJ1-5, with a possible D match to TRBD1 (5 bases). CDR3 coding DNA: TGTGCCAGTAGTTGGGGGGGGGACCAGCCCCAGCATTTT. The encoded protein is CASSWGGDQPQHF.